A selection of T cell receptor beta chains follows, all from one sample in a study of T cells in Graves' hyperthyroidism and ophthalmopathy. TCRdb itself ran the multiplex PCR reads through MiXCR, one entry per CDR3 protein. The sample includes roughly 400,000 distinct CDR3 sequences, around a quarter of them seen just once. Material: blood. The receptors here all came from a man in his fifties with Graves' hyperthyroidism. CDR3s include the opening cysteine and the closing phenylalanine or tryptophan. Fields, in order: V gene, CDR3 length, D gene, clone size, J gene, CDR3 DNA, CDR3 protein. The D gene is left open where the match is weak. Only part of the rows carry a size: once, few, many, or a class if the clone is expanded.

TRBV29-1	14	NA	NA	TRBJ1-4	TGCAGCGTCCTAGATTTGTCAACTAATGAAAAACTGTTTTTT	CSVLDLSTNEKLFF
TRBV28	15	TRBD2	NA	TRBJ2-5	TGTGCCAGCAGTTTCGGGACTAGCGTACGTGCGACCCAGTACTTC	CASSFGTSVRATQYF
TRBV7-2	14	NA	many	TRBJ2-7	TGTGCCAGCAAAGCGGCGGTTAACTCCTACGAGCAGTACTTC	CASKAAVNSYEQYF
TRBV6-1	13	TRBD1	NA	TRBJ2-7	TGTGCCAGCAGCGGGACAGAACGCTACGAGCAGTACTTC	CASSGTERYEQYF
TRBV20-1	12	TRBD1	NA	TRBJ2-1	TGCAGTGCTAGGTCCACAGGGGAAGGGCAGTTCTTC	CSARSTGEGQFF
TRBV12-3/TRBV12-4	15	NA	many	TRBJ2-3	TGTGCCAGCACCCTAGCCGGGATGATTAGTGATACGCAGTATTTT	CASTLAGMISDTQYF
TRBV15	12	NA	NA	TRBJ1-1	TGTGCCACCAGCGCGTATGGGACTGAAGCTTTCTTT	CATSAYGTEAFF
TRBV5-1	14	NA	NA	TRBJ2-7	TGCGCCAGCAGCTTAAGACAGCCCTCCTACGAGCAGTACTTC	CASSLRQPSYEQYF
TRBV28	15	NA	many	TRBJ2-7	TGTGCCAGCAACGCGCACGTCGAGAGCTCCTACGAGCAGTACTTC	CASNAHVESSYEQYF
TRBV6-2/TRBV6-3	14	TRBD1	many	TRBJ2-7	TGTGCCAGCGGAATGGGACAGCCTCCCTACGAGCAGTACTTC	CASGMGQPPYEQYF
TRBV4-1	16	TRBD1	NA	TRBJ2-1	TGCGCCAGCAGCCAAGGTCGGGACAGGGTAACCCATGAGCAGTTCTTC	CASSQGRDRVTHEQFF
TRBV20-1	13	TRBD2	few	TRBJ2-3	TGCAGTGCAGTAGCGGGAGGCAAAGATACGCAGTATTTT	CSAVAGGKDTQYF
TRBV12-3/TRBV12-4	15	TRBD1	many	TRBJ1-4	TGTGCCAGCAGTTCCTCAGGGGGCCCTAGTGAAAAACTGTTTTTT	CASSSSGGPSEKLFF
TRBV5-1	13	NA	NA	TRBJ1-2	TGCGCCAGCAGCTTGACGGGACGTTATGGCTACACCTTC	CASSLTGRYGYTF
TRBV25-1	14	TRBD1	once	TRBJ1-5	TGTGCCAGCAGTGAATATGAGGGGGCACAGCCCCAGCATTTT	CASSEYEGAQPQHF
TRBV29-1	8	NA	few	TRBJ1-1	TGCAGCGTTGATTTTGCTTTCTTT	CSVDFAFF
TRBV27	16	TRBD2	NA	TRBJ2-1	TGTGCCAGCAGCCCTCTCGCAGCGGGATCGCACAATGAGCAGTTCTTC	CASSPLAAGSHNEQFF
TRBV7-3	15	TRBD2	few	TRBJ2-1	TGTGCCAGCAGCTTAGGACTAGCGGGACTCTATGAGCAGTTCTTC	CASSLGLAGLYEQFF
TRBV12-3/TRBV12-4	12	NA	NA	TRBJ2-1	TGTGCCAGCAGTTTAATGTTCAGTGAGCAGTTCTTC	CASSLMFSEQFF
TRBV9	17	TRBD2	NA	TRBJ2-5	TGTGCCAGCAGCCACGGGAGGGAACTAGCTGGGTCAGAGACCCAGTACTTC	CASSHGRELAGSETQYF
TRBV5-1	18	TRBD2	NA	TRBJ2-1	TGCGCCAGCAGCCCCTACCGACTAGCGGGAGATATGTACAATGAGCAGTTCTTC	CASSPYRLAGDMYNEQFF
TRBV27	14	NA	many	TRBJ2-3	TGTGCCAGCAGCCCTCTCGAGAATACAGATACGCAGTATTTT	CASSPLENTDTQYF
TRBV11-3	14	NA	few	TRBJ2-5	TGTGCCAGCAGCTTAGAGCAGGGGACCGAGACCCAGTACTTC	CASSLEQGTETQYF
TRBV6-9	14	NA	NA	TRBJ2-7	TGTGCCAGCAGTTATGCCAGCGGAGCCTACGAGCAGTACTTC	CASSYASGAYEQYF
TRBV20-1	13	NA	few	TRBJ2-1	TGCAGTGCAATCGGGACAGCGGGGAATGAGCAGTTCTTC	CSAIGTAGNEQFF
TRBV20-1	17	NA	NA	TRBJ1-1	TGCAGTGCTAGAGATCCCCTCTTGGGACATCGAAACACTGAAGCTTTCTTT	CSARDPLLGHRNTEAFF
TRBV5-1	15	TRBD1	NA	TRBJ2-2	TGTGCCAGCTCACCACCTGACAGGGGTCCCGGGGAGCTGTTTTTT	CASSPPDRGPGELFF
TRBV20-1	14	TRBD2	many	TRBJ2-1	TGCAGTGCTAGTCCACTAGCGGGAGGCTATGAGCAGTTCTTC	CSASPLAGGYEQFF
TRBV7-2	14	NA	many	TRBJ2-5	TGTGCCAGCAGCGGGCGGGGAACTGGGGAGACCCAGTACTTC	CASSGRGTGETQYF
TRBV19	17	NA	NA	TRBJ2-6	TGTGCCAGTACCGATAGGACTATCCTGTCTGGGGCCAACGTCCTGACTTTC	CASTDRTILSGANVLTF
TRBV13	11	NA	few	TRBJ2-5	TGTGCCAGCAGCCGCTGGGAGACCCAGTACTTC	CASSRWETQYF
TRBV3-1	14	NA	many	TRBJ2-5	TGTGCCAGCAGCCAAGTGGGTTCGCAAGAGACCCAGTACTTC	CASSQVGSQETQYF
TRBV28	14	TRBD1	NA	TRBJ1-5	TGTGCCAGCAGACACGACAGGGACCATCAGCCCCAGCATTTT	CASRHDRDHQPQHF
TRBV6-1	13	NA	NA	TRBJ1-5	TGTGCCAGCAGTCCATTAACACCGGGTCCCCAGCATTTT	CASSPLTPGPQHF
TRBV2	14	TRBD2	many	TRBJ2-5	TGTGCCAGCACCCGAGGAGTAGCGGGAGAGACCCAGTACTTC	CASTRGVAGETQYF
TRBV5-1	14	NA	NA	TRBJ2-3	TGCGCCAGCAGCCTTCCGCAGGAATCAGATACGCAGTATTTT	CASSLPQESDTQYF
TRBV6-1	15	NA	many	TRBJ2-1	TGTGCCAGCAGTACCGACAGGATCTCCTACAATGAGCAGTTCTTC	CASSTDRISYNEQFF
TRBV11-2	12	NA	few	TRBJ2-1	TGTGCCAGCAGCTTAATCGGTGATGAGCAGTTCTTC	CASSLIGDEQFF
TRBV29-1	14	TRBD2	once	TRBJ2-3	TGCAGCGTCAAACTAGCGGCGATCACAGATACGCAGTATTTT	CSVKLAAITDTQYF
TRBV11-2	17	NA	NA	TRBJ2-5	TGTGCCAGCAGCTTGAGAGGAGGTGGGCCAAGAACCGAGACCCAGTACTTC	CASSLRGGGPRTETQYF